This entry features one T cell receptor beta chain sequence. As yet, its antigen is unknown. Cells sorted by CD45RO/CCR7/CD25/CD127/CD95/CD27 comprised CD4+ naive, central memory, regulatory and stem cell-like memory cells. This sample stems from a study of beta chain features in type 1 diabetes. Looking at the study overall: The number of sorted cells examined across all samples was some 99,000,000.

Expressed TCRB transcripts were sequenced because the entire RNA isolate underwent reverse transcription. Assay: immunoSEQ multiplex PCR; the TCRdb copy retains only in-frame clones and omits some. The sample yields some 660,000 clones, more than 12% seen once. Points from the study as a whole: Among patients, naive, central memory and Treg TCRB repertoires appeared more similar than among healthy donors. Moderate yet significant TCRB CDR3 shortening was seen in Type 1 diabetes patients in all four CD4+ subsets. Reduced insertions and increased deletions marked VDJ junctions in type 1 diabetes patients.

Germline values: CDR1 ENHRY, CDR2 SYGVKD. V lost 7 bases, J lost 6 bases, and 13 bases lay in between. There are 12 residues in the CDR3. The V gene is TRBV10-3, the J gene TRBJ2-7, with D tentatively TRBD2 (6 bases). The sample consisted of naive CD4+ T cells from blood. The TCR comes from a man younger than 35 with type 1 diabetes. CDR3 protein: CAIKGDGGEQYF. CDR3 nucleotide sequence: TGTGCCATCAAAGGAGACGGGGGCGAGCAGTACTTC.